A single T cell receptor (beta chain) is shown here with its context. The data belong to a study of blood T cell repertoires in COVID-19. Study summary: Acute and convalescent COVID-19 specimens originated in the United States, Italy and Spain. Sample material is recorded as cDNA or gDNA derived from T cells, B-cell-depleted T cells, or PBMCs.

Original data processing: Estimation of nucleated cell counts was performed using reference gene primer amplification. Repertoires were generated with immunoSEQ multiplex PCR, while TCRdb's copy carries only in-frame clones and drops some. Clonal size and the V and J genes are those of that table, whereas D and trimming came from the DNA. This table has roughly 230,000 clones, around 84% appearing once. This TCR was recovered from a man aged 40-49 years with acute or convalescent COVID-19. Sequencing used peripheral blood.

CDR3 bases: TGTGCCAGCAGCAATAGACAGGGAAGGGAAGCTTTCTTT. It yields the protein CASSNRQGREAFF. The rearrangement links TRBV7-2 to TRBJ1-1; the match to TRBD1 covers 7 bases. The germline V gene encodes CDR1 SGHTA and CDR2 FQGNSA. V was pared by 5 bases and J by 8 bases, with 8 bases of the junction left unmatched. CDR3 length: 13 residues.